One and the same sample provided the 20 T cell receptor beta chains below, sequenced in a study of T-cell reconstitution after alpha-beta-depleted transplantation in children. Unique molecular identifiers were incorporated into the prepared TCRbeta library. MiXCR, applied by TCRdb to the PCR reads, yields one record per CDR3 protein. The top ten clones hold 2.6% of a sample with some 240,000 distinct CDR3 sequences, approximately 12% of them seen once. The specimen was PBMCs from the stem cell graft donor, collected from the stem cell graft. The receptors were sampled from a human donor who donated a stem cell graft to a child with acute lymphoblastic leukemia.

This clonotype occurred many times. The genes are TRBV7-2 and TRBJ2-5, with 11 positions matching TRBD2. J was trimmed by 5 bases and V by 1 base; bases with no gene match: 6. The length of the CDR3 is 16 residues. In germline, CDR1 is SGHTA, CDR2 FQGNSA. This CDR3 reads CASSLGRSSGRETQYF. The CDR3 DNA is TGTGCCAGCAGCTTAGGAAGGTCTAGCGGGAGGGAGACCCAGTACTTC.

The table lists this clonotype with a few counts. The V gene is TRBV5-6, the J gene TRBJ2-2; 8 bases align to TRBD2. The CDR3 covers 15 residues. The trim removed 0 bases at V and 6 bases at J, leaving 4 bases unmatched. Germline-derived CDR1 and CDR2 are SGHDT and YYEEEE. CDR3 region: CASSLVASGSGELFF. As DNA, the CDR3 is TGTGCCAGCAGCTTGGTGGCTAGCGGGTCCGGGGAGCTGTTTTTT.

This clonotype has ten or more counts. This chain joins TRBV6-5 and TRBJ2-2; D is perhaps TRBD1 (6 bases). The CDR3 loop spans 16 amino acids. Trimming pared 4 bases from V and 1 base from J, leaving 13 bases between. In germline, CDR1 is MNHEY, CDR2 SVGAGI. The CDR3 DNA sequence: TGTGCCAGCAGTTTACGTCCACAGGGGAACACCGGGGAGCTGTTTTTT. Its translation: CASSLRPQGNTGELFF.

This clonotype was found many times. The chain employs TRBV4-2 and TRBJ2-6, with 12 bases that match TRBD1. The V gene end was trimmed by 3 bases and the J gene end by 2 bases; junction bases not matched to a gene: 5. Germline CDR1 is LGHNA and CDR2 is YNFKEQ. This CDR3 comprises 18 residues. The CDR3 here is CASSHPGTGGTGANVLTF. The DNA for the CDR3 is TGTGCCAGCAGCCACCCCGGGACAGGGGGCACTGGGGCCAACGTCCTGACTTTC.

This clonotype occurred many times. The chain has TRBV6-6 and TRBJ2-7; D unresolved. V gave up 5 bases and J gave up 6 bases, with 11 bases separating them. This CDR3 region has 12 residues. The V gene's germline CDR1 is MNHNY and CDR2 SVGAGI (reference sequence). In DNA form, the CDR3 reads TGTGCCAGCAGTAGGCAAGTCGGCGAGCAGTACTTC. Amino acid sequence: CASSRQVGEQYF.

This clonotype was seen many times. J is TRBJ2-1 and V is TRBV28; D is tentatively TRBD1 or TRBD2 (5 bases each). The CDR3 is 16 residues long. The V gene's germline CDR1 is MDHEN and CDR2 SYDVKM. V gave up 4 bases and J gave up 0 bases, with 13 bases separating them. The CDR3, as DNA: TGTGCCAGCAGTTCCCCCGGGGCGCGCTCCTACAATGAGCAGTTCTTC. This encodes CASSSPGARSYNEQFF. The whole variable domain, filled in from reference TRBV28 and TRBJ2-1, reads DVKVTQSSRYLVKRTGEKVFLECVQDMDHENMFWYRQDPGLGLRLIYFSYDVKMKEKGDIPEGYSVSREKKERFSLILESASTNQTSMYLCASSSPGARSYNEQFFGPGTRLTVL.

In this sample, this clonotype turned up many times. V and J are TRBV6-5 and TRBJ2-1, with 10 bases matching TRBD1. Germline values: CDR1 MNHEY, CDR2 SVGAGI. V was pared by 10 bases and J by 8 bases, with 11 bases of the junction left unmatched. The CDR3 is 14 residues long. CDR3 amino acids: CATLWDRGWHEQFF. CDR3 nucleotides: TGTGCCACCCTATGGGACAGGGGTTGGCATGAGCAGTTCTTC.

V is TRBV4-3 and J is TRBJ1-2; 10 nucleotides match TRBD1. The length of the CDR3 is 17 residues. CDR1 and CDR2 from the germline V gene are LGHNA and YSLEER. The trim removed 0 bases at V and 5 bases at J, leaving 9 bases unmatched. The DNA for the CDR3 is TGCGCCAGCAGCCAAGATCCTGTGACAGGGGGCCCTTATGGCTACACCTTC. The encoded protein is CASSQDPVTGGPYGYTF.

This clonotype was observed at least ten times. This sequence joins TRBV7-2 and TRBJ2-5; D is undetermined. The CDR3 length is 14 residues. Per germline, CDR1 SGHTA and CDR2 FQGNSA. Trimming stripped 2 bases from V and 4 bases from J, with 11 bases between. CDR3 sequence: CASSLSAGRETQYF. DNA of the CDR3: TGTGCCAGCAGCTTATCGGCAGGTCGAGAGACCCAGTACTTC.

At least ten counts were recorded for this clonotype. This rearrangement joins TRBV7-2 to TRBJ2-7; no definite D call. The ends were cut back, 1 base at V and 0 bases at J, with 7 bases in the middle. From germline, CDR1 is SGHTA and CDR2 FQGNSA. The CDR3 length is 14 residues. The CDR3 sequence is CASSLDPVSYEQYF. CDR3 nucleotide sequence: TGTGCCAGCAGCTTAGATCCCGTCTCCTACGAGCAGTACTTC.

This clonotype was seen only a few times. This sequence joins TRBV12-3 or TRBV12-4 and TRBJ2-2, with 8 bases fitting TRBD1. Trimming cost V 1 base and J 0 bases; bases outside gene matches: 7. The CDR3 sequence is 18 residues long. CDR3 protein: CASSLGPGGLTNTGELFF. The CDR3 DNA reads TGTGCCAGCAGTTTAGGGCCAGGGGGCCTAACGAACACCGGGGAGCTGTTTTTT.

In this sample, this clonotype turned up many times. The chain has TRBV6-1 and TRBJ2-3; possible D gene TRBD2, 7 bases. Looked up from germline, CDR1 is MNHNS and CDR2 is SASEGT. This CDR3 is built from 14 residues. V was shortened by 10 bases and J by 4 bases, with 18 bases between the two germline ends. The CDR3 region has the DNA TGTGCCACTAGGGGGGGATGGATTTCAGATACGCAGTATTTT. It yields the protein CATRGGWISDTQYF.

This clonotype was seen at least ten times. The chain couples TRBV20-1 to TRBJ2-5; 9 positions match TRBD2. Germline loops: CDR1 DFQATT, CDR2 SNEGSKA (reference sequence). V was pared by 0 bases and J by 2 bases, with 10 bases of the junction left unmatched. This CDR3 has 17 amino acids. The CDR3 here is CSARDRSRSGGQETQYF. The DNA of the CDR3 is TGCAGTGCTAGAGATCGCTCCAGGAGCGGGGGGCAAGAGACCCAGTACTTC.

The CDR3 loop is CASSYQPPPGLAGENEQYF. CDR3 nucleotide sequence: TGTGCCAGCAGTTACCAACCTCCACCGGGACTAGCGGGAGAGAACGAGCAGTACTTC. The genes are TRBV6-5 and TRBJ2-7; TRBD2 matches 14 bases. V was pared by 2 bases and J by 5 bases, with 14 bases of the junction left unmatched. Germline V gene sequence: CDR1 MNHEY, CDR2 SVGAGI. This CDR3 is 19 amino acids long.

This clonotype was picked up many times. The CDR3 DNA follows: TGCAGTGCTAGATGGGTTCGGGGGGGAAACACTGAAGCTTTCTTT. This translates into CSARWVRGGNTEAFF. This chain connects TRBV20-1 to TRBJ1-1, with D perhaps TRBD1 (5 bases). Germline CDR1 reads DFQATT; CDR2 reads SNEGSKA (reference sequence). Between the trimmed V and J ends, which lost 2 bases and 2 bases, there was a span of 15 bases. This CDR3 comprises 15 residues.

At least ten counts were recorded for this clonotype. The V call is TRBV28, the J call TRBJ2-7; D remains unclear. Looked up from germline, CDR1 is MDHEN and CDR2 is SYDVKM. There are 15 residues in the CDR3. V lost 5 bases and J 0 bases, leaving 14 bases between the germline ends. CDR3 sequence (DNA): TGTGCCAGCAGTCGCATCCGGGCCCTCTCCTACGAGCAGTACTTC. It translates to CASSRIRALSYEQYF.

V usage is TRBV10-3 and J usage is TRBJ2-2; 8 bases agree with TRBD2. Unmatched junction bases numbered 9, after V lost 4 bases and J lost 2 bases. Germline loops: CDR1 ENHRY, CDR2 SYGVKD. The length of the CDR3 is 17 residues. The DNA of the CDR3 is TGTGCCATCAGTGTGTCCCTAGCGGGCACTAACACCGGGGAGCTGTTTTTT. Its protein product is CAISVSLAGTNTGELFF.

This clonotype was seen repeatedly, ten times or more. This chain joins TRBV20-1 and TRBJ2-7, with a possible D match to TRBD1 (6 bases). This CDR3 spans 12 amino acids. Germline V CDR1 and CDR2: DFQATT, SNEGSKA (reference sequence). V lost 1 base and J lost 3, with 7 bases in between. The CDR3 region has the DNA TGCAGTGCTAGAGGGACAGACTACGAGCAGTACTTC. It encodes CSARGTDYEQYF.

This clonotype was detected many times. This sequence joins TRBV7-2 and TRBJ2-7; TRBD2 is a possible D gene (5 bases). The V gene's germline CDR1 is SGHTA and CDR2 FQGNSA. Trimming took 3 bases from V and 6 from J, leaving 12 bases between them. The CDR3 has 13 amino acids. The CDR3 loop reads CASSFDVGSEQYF. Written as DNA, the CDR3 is TGTGCCAGCAGCTTTGATGTGGGGAGCGAGCAGTACTTC.

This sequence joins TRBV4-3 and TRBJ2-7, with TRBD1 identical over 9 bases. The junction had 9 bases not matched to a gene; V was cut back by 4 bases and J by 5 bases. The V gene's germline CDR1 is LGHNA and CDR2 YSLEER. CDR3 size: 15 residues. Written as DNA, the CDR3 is TGCGCCAGCAGCCGGACTGCGGGACAGGGTAACGAGCAGTACTTC. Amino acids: CASSRTAGQGNEQYF.